This TCR beta chain originates from a study of T cells in Graves' hyperthyroidism and ophthalmopathy. Study-wide points: With a median lead of around 5.9 months before onset, the model predicted ophthalmopathy.

The investigators amplified TCR beta CDR3 regions from RNA transcripts. During a first-round RT-PCR of the TCR CDR3, the HTBI primer set was used. TCRdb passed the multiplex PCR reads through MiXCR, listing each CDR3 protein once. The sample lists around 500,000 distinct CDR3 sequences, 14% seen once, with about 14% in the top ten. The germline V and J ends were trimmed by 8 bases and 9 bases, with 17 bases remaining between them. Per the germline V gene, CDR1 is GTSNPN and CDR2 is SVGIG (reference sequence). CDR3 size: 13 residues. This clonotype was seen at least ten times. What it binds is not known.

The sequence was obtained from a woman aged 40 to 49 with Graves' hyperthyroidism. The V gene is TRBV30, the J gene TRBJ1-6; D may be TRBD1 (6 bases). Sequences were obtained from blood. The CDR3 DNA sequence: TGTGCCCGCAGTCCCGGGGGCGGTTCACCCCTCCACTTT. Its protein product is CARSPGGGSPLHF.